Below, one T cell receptor (beta chain) is given with its context. This sample stems from a study of blood T cell repertoires in COVID-19. About the research overall: Acute-phase and convalescent COVID-19 samples originated in the United States, Italy and Spain. PBMCs, B-cell-depleted T cells, or T cells provided the cDNA or gDNA that made up the material.

As handled by the study authors: Cell counts per sample came from amplifying reference gene primers. Here immunoSEQ multiplex PCR was the method, and the copy in TCRdb shows in-frame clones only, minus some. The V and J calls and clone size are taken from that table; D and trimming were inferred from the DNA. The table includes around 280,000 clones, 89% detected once. This CDR3 is 13 amino acids long. V lost 2 bases and J 7 bases, leaving 11 bases between the germline ends. The V gene's germline CDR1 is KGHSH and CDR2 LQKENI. The source of this sequence is a woman between 35 and 50 years old who had recovered from COVID-19. This sequence joins TRBV18 and TRBJ2-5, with TRBD2 as a possible D gene (6 bases). Specimen: PBMCs or T cells enriched from blood (not recorded which). The CDR3 region has the DNA TGTGCCAGCTCACCAGAACTAGCTTCGACCCAGTACTTC. It encodes CASSPELASTQYF.